The 3 T cell receptor beta chains given below trace back to one sample, sequenced in a study of T cells in Graves' hyperthyroidism and ophthalmopathy. RNA transcripts provided the source from which TCR beta CDR3 regions were amplified. The study used the HTBI primer set for a first-round RT-PCR of the TCR CDR3. TCRdb re-analysed the multiplex PCR reads in MiXCR, keeping a single row per CDR3 protein. This repertoire shows about 400,000 distinct CDR3 sequences, 15% found once; its top ten account for approximately 20%. Specimen: blood. These receptors originate from an older woman with Graves' ophthalmopathy.

This clonotype came up a few times. The CDR3, as DNA: TGTGCCAGCAGCTTGGTAAGCGGCCTCTACAATGAGCAGTTCTTC. Translating gives CASSLVSGLYNEQFF. The V gene is TRBV5-5, the J gene TRBJ2-1; TRBD2 might be the D (5 bases). Deletions cut 0 bases from V and 3 bases from J, with 10 bases between. Germline V gene sequence: CDR1 SGHKS, CDR2 YYEKEE (reference sequence). The CDR3 is made up of 15 amino acids.

At least ten counts were recorded for this clonotype. The chain links TRBV2 to TRBJ2-2; D is ambiguous. Trimming took 7 bases from V and 7 from J, leaving 16 bases between them. The germline V gene has CDR1 SNHLY and CDR2 FYNNEI. This CDR3 has 14 amino acids. CDR3 amino acids: CASKVDRAGGELFF. CDR3 DNA sequence: TGTGCCAGCAAGGTAGACCGCGCTGGCGGGGAGCTGTTTTTT. The full variable domain, its missing parts supplied by reference TRBV2 and TRBJ2-2, is EPEVTQTPSHQVTQMGQEVILRCVPISNHLYFYWYRQILGQKVEFLVSFYNNEISEKSEIFDDQFSVERPDGSNFTLKIRSTKLEDSAMYFCASKVDRAGGELFFGEGSRLTVL.

This clonotype was recorded at least ten times. The chain is built from TRBV2 and TRBJ1-3, with a weak D call TRBD1 (5 bases). Germline V gene lookup returns CDR1 SNHLY and CDR2 FYNNEI. The CDR3 runs 15 residues. V lost 8 bases to trimming and J lost 2 bases, with 16 bases between them. The CDR3 spells CASCPSRGAGNTIYF. The CDR3 DNA reads as TGTGCCAGCTGTCCCTCCCGGGGCGCTGGAAACACCATATATTTT.